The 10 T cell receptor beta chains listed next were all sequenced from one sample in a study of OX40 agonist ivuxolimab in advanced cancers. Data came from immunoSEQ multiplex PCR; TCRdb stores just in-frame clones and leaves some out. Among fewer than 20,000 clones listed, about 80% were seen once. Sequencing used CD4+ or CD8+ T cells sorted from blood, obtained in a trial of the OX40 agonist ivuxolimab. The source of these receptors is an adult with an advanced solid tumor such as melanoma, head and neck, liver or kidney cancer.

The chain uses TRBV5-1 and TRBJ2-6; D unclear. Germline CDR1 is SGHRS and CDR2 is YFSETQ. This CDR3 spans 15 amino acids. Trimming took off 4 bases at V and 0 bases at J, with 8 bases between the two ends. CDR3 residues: CASSTAGSGANVLTF. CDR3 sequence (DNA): TGCGCCAGCAGCACCGCAGGCTCTGGGGCCAACGTCCTGACTTTC. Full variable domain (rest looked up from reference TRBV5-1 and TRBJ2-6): KAGVTQTPRYLIKTRGQQVTLSCSPISGHRSVSWYQQTPGQGLQFLFEYFSETQRNKGNFPGRFSGRQFSNSRSEMNVSTLELGDSALYLCASSTAGSGANVLTFGAGSRLTVL.

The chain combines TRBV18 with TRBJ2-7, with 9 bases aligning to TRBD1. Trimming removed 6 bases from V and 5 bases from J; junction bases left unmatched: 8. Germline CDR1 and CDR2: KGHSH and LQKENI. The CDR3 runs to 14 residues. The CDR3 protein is CASSHRDRVDEQYF. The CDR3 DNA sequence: TGTGCCAGCTCCCACCGGGACAGGGTCGACGAGCAGTACTTC.

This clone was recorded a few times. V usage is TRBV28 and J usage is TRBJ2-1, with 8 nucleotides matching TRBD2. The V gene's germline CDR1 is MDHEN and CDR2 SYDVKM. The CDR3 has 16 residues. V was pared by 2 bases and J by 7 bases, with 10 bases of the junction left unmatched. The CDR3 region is CASSLGGSGSSNEQFF. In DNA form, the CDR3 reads TGTGCCAGCAGTTTAGGGGGGAGCGGGAGTAGTAATGAGCAGTTCTTC. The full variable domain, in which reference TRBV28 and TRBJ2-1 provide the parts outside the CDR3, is DVKVTQSSRYLVKRTGEKVFLECVQDMDHENMFWYRQDPGLGLRLIYFSYDVKMKEKGDIPEGYSVSREKKERFSLILESASTNQTSMYLCASSLGGSGSSNEQFFGPGTRLTVL.

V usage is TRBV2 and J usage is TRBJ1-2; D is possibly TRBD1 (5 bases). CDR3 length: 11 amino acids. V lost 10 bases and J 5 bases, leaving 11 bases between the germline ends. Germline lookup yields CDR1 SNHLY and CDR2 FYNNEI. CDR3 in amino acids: CATGLGYGYTF. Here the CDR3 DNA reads TGTGCCACGGGACTGGGATATGGCTACACCTTC.

The CDR3 DNA reads as TGTGCCAGCAGCTTAGGGGCAGGGGGAAACACCATATATTTT. Its translation: CASSLGAGGNTIYF. J is TRBJ1-3 and V is TRBV7-6, with D possibly being TRBD1 (5 bases). The CDR3 is 14 residues long. Trimming took off 1 base at V and 4 bases at J, with 8 bases between the two ends. The germline V gene encodes CDR1 SGHVS and CDR2 FNYEAQ. Full variable domain (rest looked up from reference TRBV7-6 and TRBJ1-3): GAGVSQSPRYKVTKRGQDVALRCDPISGHVSLYWYRQALGQGPEFLTYFNYEAQQDKSGLPNDRFSAERPEGSISTLTIQRTEQRDSAMYRCASSLGAGGNTIYFGEGSWLTVV.

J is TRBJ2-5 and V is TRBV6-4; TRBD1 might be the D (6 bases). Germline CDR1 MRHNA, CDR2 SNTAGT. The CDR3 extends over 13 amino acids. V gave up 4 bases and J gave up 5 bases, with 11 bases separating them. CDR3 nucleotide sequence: TGTGCCAGCAGTGCCAGGGGCGGCGAGACCCAGTACTTC. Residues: CASSARGGETQYF.

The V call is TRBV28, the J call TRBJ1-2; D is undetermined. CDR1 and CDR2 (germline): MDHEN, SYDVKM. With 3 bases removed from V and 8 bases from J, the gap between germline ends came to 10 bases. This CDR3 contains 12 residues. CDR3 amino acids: CASSFGEGGYTF. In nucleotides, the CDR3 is TGTGCCAGCAGTTTCGGGGAGGGAGGCTACACCTTC.

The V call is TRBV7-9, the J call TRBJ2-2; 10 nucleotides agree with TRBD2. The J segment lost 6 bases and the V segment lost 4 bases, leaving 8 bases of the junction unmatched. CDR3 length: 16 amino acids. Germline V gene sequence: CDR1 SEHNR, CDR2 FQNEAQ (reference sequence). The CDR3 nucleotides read TGTGCCAGCAGCTCCCGCGGGCTAGCGGGAGCCGGGGAGCTGTTTTTT. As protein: CASSSRGLAGAGELFF.

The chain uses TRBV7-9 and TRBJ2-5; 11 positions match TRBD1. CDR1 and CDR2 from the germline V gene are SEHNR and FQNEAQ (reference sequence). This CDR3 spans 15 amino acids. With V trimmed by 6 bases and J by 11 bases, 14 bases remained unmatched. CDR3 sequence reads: CASSRSGTGGSSQYF. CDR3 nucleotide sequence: TGTGCCAGCAGTCGCTCCGGGACAGGGGGGTCATCGCAGTACTTC.

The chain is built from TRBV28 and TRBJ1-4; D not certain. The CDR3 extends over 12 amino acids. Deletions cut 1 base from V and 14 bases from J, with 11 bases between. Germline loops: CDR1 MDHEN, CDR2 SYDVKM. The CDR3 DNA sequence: TGTGCCAGCAGTTTATCCGCACACACCCTGTTTTTT. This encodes CASSLSAHTLFF.